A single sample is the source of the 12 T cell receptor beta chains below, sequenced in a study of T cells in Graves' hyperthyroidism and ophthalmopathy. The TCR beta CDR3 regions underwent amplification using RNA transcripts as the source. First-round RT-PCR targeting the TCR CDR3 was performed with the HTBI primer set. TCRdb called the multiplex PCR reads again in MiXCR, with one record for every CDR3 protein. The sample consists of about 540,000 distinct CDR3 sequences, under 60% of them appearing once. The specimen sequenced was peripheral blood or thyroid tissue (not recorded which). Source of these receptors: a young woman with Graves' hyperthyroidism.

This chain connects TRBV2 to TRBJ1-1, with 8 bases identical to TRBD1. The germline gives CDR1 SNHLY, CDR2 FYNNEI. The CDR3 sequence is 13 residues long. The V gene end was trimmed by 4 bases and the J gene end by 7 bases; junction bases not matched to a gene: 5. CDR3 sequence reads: CASSGTGGLEAFF. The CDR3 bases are TGTGCCAGCAGTGGAACAGGGGGGCTTGAAGCTTTCTTT.

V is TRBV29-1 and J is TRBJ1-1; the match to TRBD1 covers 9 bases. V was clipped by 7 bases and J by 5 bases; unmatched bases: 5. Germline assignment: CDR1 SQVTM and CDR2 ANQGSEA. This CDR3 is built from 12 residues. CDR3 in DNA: TGCAGCGGGCAGGGACAGGGAACTGAAGCTTTCTTT. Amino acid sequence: CSGQGQGTEAFF.

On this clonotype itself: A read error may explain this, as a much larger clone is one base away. CDR3 bases: TGCGCCAGCGGCCCTAACGGGGATTCTTTGGATGAGCAGTTCTTC. This translates into CASGPNGDSLDEQFF. The chain has TRBV4-3 and TRBJ2-1, with a tentative D call TRBD2 (5 bases). This CDR3 comprises 15 residues. Germline V gene data show CDR1 as LGHNA and CDR2 as YSLEER. The V gene lost 8 bases and the J gene lost 8 bases, with 22 bases spanning the gap.

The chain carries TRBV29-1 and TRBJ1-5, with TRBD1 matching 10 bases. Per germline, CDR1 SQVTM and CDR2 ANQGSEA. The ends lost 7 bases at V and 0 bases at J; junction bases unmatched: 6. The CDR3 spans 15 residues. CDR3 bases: TGCAGCGCTAGACAGGGGGCGCTTAGCAATCAGCCCCAGCATTTT. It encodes CSARQGALSNQPQHF.

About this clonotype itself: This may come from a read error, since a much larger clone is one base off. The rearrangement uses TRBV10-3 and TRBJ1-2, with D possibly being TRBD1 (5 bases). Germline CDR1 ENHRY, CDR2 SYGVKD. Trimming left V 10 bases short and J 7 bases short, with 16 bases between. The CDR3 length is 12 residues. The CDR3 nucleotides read TGTGCCAGCAGCGCCCGGGGCTTTGGCTACACCTTC. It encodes CASSARGFGYTF.

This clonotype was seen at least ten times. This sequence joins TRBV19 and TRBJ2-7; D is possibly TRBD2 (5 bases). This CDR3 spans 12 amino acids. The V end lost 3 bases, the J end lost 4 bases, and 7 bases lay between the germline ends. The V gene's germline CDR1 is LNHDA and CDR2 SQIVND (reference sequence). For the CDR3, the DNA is TGTGCCAGTAGTATCGAGGGATACGAGCAGTACTTC. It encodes CASSIEGYEQYF.

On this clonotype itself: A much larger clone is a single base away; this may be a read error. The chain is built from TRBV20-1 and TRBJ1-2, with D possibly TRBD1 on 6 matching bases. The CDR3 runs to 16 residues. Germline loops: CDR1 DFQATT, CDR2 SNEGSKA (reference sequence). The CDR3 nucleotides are TGCAGTGCTAGAGATCCTTTTCAGGGGACTAACTATGGCTGCACCTTC. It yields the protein CSARDPFQGTNYGCTF.

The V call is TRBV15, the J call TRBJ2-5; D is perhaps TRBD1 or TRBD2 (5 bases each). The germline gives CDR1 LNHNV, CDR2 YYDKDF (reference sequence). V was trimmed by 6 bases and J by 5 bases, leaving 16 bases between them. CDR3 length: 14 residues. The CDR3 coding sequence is TGTGCCACCAGACCGGGACCAGGCGGGGAGACCCAGTACTTC. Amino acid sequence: CATRPGPGGETQYF. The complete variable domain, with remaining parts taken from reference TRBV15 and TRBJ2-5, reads DAMVIQNPRYQVTQFGKPVTLSCSQTLNHNVMYWYQQKSSQAPKLLFHYYDKDFNNEADTPDNFQSRRPNTSFCFLDIRSPGLGDTAMYLCATRPGPGGETQYFGPGTRLLVL.

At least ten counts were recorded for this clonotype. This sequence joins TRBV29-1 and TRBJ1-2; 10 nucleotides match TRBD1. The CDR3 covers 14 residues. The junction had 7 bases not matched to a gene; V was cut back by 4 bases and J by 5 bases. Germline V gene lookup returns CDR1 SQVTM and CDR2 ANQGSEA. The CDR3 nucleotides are TGCAGCGTTGTGACAGGGGGCGCCGGATATGGCTACACCTTC. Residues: CSVVTGGAGYGYTF.

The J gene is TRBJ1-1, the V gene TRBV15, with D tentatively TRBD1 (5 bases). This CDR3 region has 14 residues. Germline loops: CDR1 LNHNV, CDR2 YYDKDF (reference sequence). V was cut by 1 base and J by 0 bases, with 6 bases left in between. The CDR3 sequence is CATSRGGMNTEAFF. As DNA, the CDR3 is TGTGCCACCAGCAGAGGGGGCATGAACACTGAAGCTTTCTTT.

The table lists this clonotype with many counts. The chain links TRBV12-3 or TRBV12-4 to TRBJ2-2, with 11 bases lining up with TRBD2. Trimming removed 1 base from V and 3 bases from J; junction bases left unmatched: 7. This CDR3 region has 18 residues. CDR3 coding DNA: TGTGCCAGCAGTTTAGGACTAGCGGGATTAGGCGACACCGGGGAGCTGTTTTTT. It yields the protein CASSLGLAGLGDTGELFF.

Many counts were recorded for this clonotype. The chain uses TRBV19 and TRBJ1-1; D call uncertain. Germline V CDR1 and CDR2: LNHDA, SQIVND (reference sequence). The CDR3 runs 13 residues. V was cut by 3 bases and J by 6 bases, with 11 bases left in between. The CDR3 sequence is CASSIKPFPEAFF. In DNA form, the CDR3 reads TGTGCCAGTAGTATCAAACCGTTCCCTGAAGCTTTCTTT.